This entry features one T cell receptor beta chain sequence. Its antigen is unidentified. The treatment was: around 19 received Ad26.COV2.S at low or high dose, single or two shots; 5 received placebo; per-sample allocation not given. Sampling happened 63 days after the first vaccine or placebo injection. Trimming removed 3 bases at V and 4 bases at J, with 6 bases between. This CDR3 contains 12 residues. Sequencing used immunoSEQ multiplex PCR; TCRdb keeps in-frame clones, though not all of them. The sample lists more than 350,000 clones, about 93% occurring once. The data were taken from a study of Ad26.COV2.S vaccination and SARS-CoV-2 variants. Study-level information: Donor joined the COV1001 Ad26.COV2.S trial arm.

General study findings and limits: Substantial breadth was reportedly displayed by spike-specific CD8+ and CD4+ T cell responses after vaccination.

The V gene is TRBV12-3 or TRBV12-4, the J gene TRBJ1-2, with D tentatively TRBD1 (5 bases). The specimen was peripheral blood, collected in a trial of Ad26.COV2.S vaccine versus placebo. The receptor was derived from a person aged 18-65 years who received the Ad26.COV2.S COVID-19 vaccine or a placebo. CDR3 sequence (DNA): TGTGCCAGCAGTTTGGACATCTATGGCTACACCTTC. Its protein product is CASSLDIYGYTF.